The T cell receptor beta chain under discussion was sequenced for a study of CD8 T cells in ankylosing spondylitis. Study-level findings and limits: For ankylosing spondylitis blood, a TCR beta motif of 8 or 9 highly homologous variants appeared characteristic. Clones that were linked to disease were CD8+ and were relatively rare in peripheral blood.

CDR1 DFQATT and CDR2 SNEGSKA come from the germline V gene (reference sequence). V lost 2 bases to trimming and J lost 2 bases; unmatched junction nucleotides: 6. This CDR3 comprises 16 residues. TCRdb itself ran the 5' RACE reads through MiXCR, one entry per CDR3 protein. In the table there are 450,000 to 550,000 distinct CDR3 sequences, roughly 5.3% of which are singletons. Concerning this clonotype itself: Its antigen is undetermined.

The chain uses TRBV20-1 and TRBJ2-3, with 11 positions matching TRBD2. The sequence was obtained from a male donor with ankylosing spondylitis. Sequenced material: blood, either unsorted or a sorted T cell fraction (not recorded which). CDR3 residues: CSARPTSGGPTDTQYF. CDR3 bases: TGCAGTGCTAGACCAACTAGCGGGGGACCCACAGATACGCAGTATTTT.